These 32 T cell receptor beta chains came from one sample sequenced in a study of TIL therapy for anti-PD-1-resistant metastatic lung cancer. The immunoSEQ assay was v3. Profiling relied on immunoSEQ multiplex PCR, and the TCRdb table lists in-frame clones only, not all of them. The sample holds about 52,000 clones; roughly 85% are singletons and the top ten take about 4.8%. The time point was: pre-treatment sample, taken before nivolumab and TIL therapy. This specimen consisted of blood, obtained at baseline. The receptors originated from a woman between 30 and 80 years old with non-small cell lung cancer.

The V gene is TRBV10-3, the J gene TRBJ2-1; unclear D gene. The CDR3 runs to 13 residues. Trimming stripped 4 bases from V and 6 bases from J, with 10 bases between. Per the germline V gene, CDR1 is ENHRY and CDR2 is SYGVKD. The CDR3 loop is CAISASGFNEQFF. The CDR3 DNA sequence: TGTGCCATCAGTGCCTCGGGCTTCAATGAGCAGTTCTTC.

This rearrangement joins TRBV14 to TRBJ1-2, with D hard to call. Germline values: CDR1 SGHDN, CDR2 FVKESK. The CDR3 totals 12 residues. Trimming removed 3 bases from V and 5 bases from J, with 7 bases in between. DNA of the CDR3: TGTGCCAGCAGCCACCAAGAATATGGCTACACCTTC. The encoded protein is CASSHQEYGYTF. The variable domain in full, completed from reference TRBV14 and TRBJ1-2, reads EAGVTQFPSHSVIEKGQTVTLRCDPISGHDNLYWYRRVMGKEIKFLLHFVKESKQDESGMPNNRFLAERTGGTYSTLKVQPAELEDSGVYFCASSHQEYGYTFGSGTRLTVV.

This chain connects TRBV27 to TRBJ1-2; 7 nucleotides align to TRBD1. This CDR3 has 14 residues. Germline V gene data show CDR1 as MNHEY and CDR2 as SMNVEV (reference sequence). With V trimmed by 7 bases and J by 8 bases, 13 bases remained unmatched. The DNA of the CDR3 is TGTGCCAGCACCAGAGACAGGGAGGGAGGCGGCTACACCTTC. Translated: CASTRDREGGGYTF.

This chain connects TRBV6-5 to TRBJ1-1, with D possibly being TRBD1 (5 bases). Germline values: CDR1 MNHEY, CDR2 SVGAGI. V was cut by 8 bases and J by 1 base, with 17 bases left in between. The CDR3 consists of 15 residues. The DNA of the CDR3 is TGTGCCAGCCAAATGGAAGGACACCGGAACACTGAAGCTTTCTTT. As protein: CASQMEGHRNTEAFF.

This clone has just one count. The J gene is TRBJ2-7, the V gene TRBV28, with D maybe TRBD1 (6 bases). Germline V gene data show CDR1 as MDHEN and CDR2 as SYDVKM. Trimming stripped 2 bases from V and 2 bases from J, with 13 bases between. The CDR3 runs to 15 residues. CDR3 residues: CASSLVQGNAYEQYF. Here the CDR3 DNA reads TGTGCCAGCAGTTTAGTACAGGGAAACGCCTACGAGCAGTACTTC.

This clone came up a few times. The DNA for the CDR3 is TGTGCCAGCAGACCCACAGCTGCTGGGGAGACCCAGTACTTC. Encoded protein: CASRPTAAGETQYF. This chain joins TRBV6-5 and TRBJ2-5; D ambiguous. The V end was cut by 6 bases, the J end by 5 bases, with 16 bases between. Germline CDR1 MNHEY, CDR2 SVGAGI. The CDR3 is made up of 14 amino acids.

V usage is TRBV7-2 and J usage is TRBJ2-2; TRBD1 matches 9 bases. CDR3 length: 15 residues. Germline-derived CDR1 and CDR2 are SGHTA and FQGNSA. Trimming removed 5 bases from V and 6 bases from J; junction bases left unmatched: 7. The CDR3 here is CASSVTWTGAGELFF. The CDR3 DNA reads as TGTGCCAGCAGCGTCACGTGGACAGGGGCCGGGGAGCTGTTTTTT.

The V and J genes are TRBV6-9 and TRBJ1-2, with D uncertain. The germline V gene has CDR1 MNHGY and CDR2 SVAAGI. Trimming stripped 5 bases from V and 13 bases from J, with 8 bases between. The CDR3 contains 9 residues. The CDR3 DNA is TGTGCCAGCAGTCCTCAAACCACCTTC. Translation: CASSPQTTF.

A few counts support this clone. The rearrangement links TRBV5-1 to TRBJ2-2; 7 bases line up with TRBD2. The CDR3 sequence is 16 residues long. V was clipped by 0 bases and J by 4 bases; unmatched bases: 6. From germline, CDR1 is SGHRS and CDR2 YFSETQ. CDR3 sequence: CASSLVLAGPTGELFF. The CDR3 bases are TGCGCCAGCAGCTTGGTATTAGCGGGTCCCACCGGGGAGCTGTTTTTT.

This sequence joins TRBV6-5 and TRBJ1-3; a possible D gene is TRBD1 (5 bases). V was pared by 6 bases and J by 8 bases, with 17 bases between. The CDR3 is made up of 14 amino acids. Germline CDR1 and CDR2: MNHEY and SVGAGI. This chain's CDR3 is CASSKDTLLYTIYF. CDR3 in DNA: TGTGCCAGCAGCAAGGACACCCTTTTGTACACCATATATTTT.

Only one count was recorded for this clone. The chain couples TRBV10-3 to TRBJ1-5; TRBD1 agrees at 10 bases. Per the germline V gene, CDR1 is ENHRY and CDR2 is SYGVKD. The length of the CDR3 is 15 residues. With 2 bases clipped from V and 5 bases from J, the junction kept 3 bases outside the gene matches. For the CDR3, the DNA is TGTGCCATCAGTGAGGGACAGGGGGACGATCAGCCCCAGCATTTT. As protein: CAISEGQGDDQPQHF.

As concerns this clone: In the same sample, other DNA sequences code for this CDR3. The genes are TRBV28 and TRBJ2-7, with no clear D. The germline V and J ends were trimmed by 4 bases and 1 base, with 8 bases remaining between them. Germline CDR1 is MDHEN and CDR2 is SYDVKM. This CDR3 spans 13 amino acids. DNA for the CDR3: TGTGCCAGCAGTTCTGGCCAATCCTACGAGCAGTACTTC. This gives the protein CASSSGQSYEQYF.

The V gene is TRBV21-1, the J gene TRBJ1-2. TRBV21-1 is termed a pseudogene. This CDR3 comprises 11 residues. The CDR3 nucleotides are TGTGCCAGCACCGACCGGAGAGGGGTCCGCTTC. Translated, it gives CASTDRRGVRF.

This sequence joins TRBV7-6 and TRBJ2-3; 10 nucleotides align to TRBD2. The germline V gene has CDR1 SGHVS and CDR2 FNYEAQ. J gave up 5 bases and V 1 base, and 0 bases lay outside the gene matches. CDR3 length equals 14 residues. Here the CDR3 reads CASSLGTSGDTQYF. As DNA, the CDR3 is TGTGCCAGCAGCTTAGGGACTAGCGGAGATACGCAGTATTTT.

The V gene is TRBV7-2, the J gene TRBJ2-7; D is unclear. The CDR3 loop spans 14 amino acids. Trimming cost V 0 bases and J 3 bases, with 9 bases left between them. Germline-derived CDR1 and CDR2 are SGHTA and FQGNSA. For the CDR3, the DNA is TGTGCCAGCAGCTTAGCTGAGGCAGGCTACGAGCAGTACTTC. It is translated as CASSLAEAGYEQYF.

The chain uses TRBV10-3 and TRBJ1-1; D not certain. The CDR3 runs to 15 residues. Germline V gives CDR1 ENHRY, CDR2 SYGVKD. Trimming took 0 bases from V and 4 from J, leaving 12 bases between them. The CDR3 sequence is CAISESAGFATEAFF. The DNA of the CDR3 is TGTGCCATCAGTGAGTCGGCGGGGTTTGCCACTGAAGCTTTCTTT.

The chain has TRBV9 and TRBJ2-6, with 7 bases that match TRBD1. CDR1 is SGDLS, CDR2 YYNGEE, per germline. V shed 4 bases, J shed 4 bases, and the junction held 5 bases outside the gene matches. This CDR3 has 15 amino acids. DNA of the CDR3: TGTGCCAGCAGCTCAACAGGGGACGGGGCCAACGTCCTGACTTTC. This encodes CASSSTGDGANVLTF.

This clone was observed a handful of times. V gene TRBV20-1 combines with J gene TRBJ1-1; no firm D call. Trimming stripped 4 bases from V and 11 bases from J, with 11 bases between. CDR1 and CDR2 from the germline V gene are DFQATT and SNEGSKA (reference sequence). CDR3 length: 10 residues. CDR3 protein: CSATDEEAFF. In nucleotides, the CDR3 is TGCAGTGCTACGGACGAGGAGGCTTTCTTT.

The rearrangement uses TRBV27 and TRBJ2-7; D not resolved. The CDR3 is made up of 13 amino acids. V was cut by 8 bases and J by 1 base, with 12 bases left in between. The germline V gene has CDR1 MNHEY and CDR2 SMNVEV (reference sequence). The CDR3 DNA is TGTGCCAGCCGTCTAATAACATCCTACGAGCAGTACTTC. Its protein is CASRLITSYEQYF.

The chain employs TRBV18 and TRBJ2-1, with TRBD2 matching 11 bases. The V gene end was trimmed by 5 bases and the J gene end by 4 bases; junction bases not matched to a gene: 10. The CDR3 has 17 residues. The V gene's germline CDR1 is KGHSH and CDR2 LQKENI. For the CDR3, the DNA is TGTGCCAGCTCAGAAAAGGGGACTAGCGGAGTTTACAATGAGCAGTTCTTC. It yields the protein CASSEKGTSGVYNEQFF.

The rearrangement joins TRBV11-2 to TRBJ2-5; TRBD1 matches 8 bases. CDR1 is SGHAT, CDR2 FQNNGV, per germline. There are 14 residues in the CDR3. J lost 3 bases, V lost 5 bases, and 5 bases had no gene match. CDR3 DNA: TGTGCCAGCAGCCCCCGGACAGGGAAAGAGACCCAGTACTTC. Translated, it gives CASSPRTGKETQYF.

The chain recombines TRBV6-5 with TRBJ1-1; 9 nucleotides line up with TRBD1. V lost 0 bases and J lost 6; bases outside the gene matches: 5. The CDR3 is made up of 15 amino acids. Germline V gives CDR1 MNHEY, CDR2 SVGAGI. The CDR3 region has the DNA TGTGCCAGCAGTTACTCAACAGGGGGCAGGGCTGAAGCTTTCTTT. Translation gives CASSYSTGGRAEAFF.

The rearrangement uses TRBV6-6 and TRBJ1-5; D unresolved. V lost 3 bases and J 5 bases, leaving 14 bases between the germline ends. Germline CDR1 reads MNHNY; CDR2 reads SVGAGI (reference sequence). The CDR3 has 15 residues. CDR3 protein: CASSYLAGGYQPQHF. The CDR3 DNA sequence: TGTGCCAGCAGTTATCTTGCAGGAGGATATCAGCCCCAGCATTTT.

The chain recombines TRBV6-5 with TRBJ1-2; D unclear. The V end was cut by 7 bases, the J end by 2 bases, with 11 bases between. Germline CDR1 and CDR2: MNHEY and SVGAGI. This CDR3 contains 13 residues. The CDR3 loop is CASTRLENYGYTF. Written as DNA, the CDR3 is TGTGCCAGCACACGTCTGGAGAACTATGGCTACACCTTC.

This clone was picked up a small number of times. The chain carries TRBV19 and TRBJ1-6; 7 nucleotides align to TRBD1. The CDR3 sequence is 14 residues long. Germline V gives CDR1 LNHDA, CDR2 SQIVND (reference sequence). With 1 base clipped from V and 7 bases from J, the junction kept 1 base outside the gene matches. This CDR3 is CASSIGTGNSPLHF. In nucleotides, the CDR3 is TGTGCCAGTAGTATAGGGACAGGAAATTCACCCCTCCACTTT.

The rearrangement uses TRBV7-6 and TRBJ2-1; D not certain. The CDR3 spans 13 residues. The V and J ends lost 0 bases and 7 bases respectively, with 7 bases between them. Germline loops: CDR1 SGHVS, CDR2 FNYEAQ. CDR3 residues: CASSLARANEQFF. In DNA, the CDR3 is TGTGCCAGCAGCTTAGCGCGAGCTAATGAGCAGTTCTTC. Based on the CDR3 plus reference TRBV7-6 and TRBJ2-1, the full variable domain is GAGVSQSPRYKVTKRGQDVALRCDPISGHVSLYWYRQALGQGPEFLTYFNYEAQQDKSGLPNDRFSAERPEGSISTLTIQRTEQRDSAMYRCASSLARANEQFFGPGTRLTVL.

The rearrangement joins TRBV9 to TRBJ2-5, with TRBD1 as a possible D gene (5 bases). The CDR3 sequence is 14 residues long. The V gene lost 0 bases and the J gene lost 5 bases, with 11 bases spanning the gap. Germline V gives CDR1 SGDLS, CDR2 YYNGEE. This chain's CDR3 is CASSVGGTGETQYF. The CDR3 nucleotides are TGTGCCAGCAGCGTAGGGGGCACTGGGGAGACCCAGTACTTC.

The V call is TRBV6-9, the J call TRBJ2-7, with a tentative D call TRBD2 (5 bases). The CDR3 contains 15 residues. Looked up from germline, CDR1 is MNHGY and CDR2 is SVAAGI. V gave up 4 bases and J gave up 0 bases, with 13 bases separating them. CDR3 sequence: CASSSGWTGSYEQYF. CDR3 coding DNA: TGTGCCAGCAGTTCTGGGTGGACTGGCTCCTACGAGCAGTACTTC.

V and J are TRBV11-2 and TRBJ2-1, with D tentatively TRBD2 (7 bases). Looked up from germline, CDR1 is SGHAT and CDR2 is FQNNGV. Trimming took 1 base from V and 9 from J, leaving 16 bases between them. The CDR3 totals 15 residues. CDR3 nucleotides: TGTGCCAGCAGCTTAGGGGGGGGCCATTCCGGTGAGCAGTTCTTC. The encoded protein is CASSLGGGHSGEQFF.

The CDR3 sequence: CASSSDTLAKNIQYF. In DNA form, the CDR3 reads TGTGCCAGCAGCTCGGACACCTTAGCCAAAAACATTCAGTACTTC. The chain recombines TRBV5-5 with TRBJ2-4; possibly TRBD1 for D (5 bases). The CDR3 spans 15 residues. Trimming cost V 3 bases and J 0 bases, with 10 bases left between them. Germline-derived CDR1 and CDR2 are SGHKS and YYEKEE (reference sequence). The full variable domain, with the rest looked up from reference TRBV5-5 and TRBJ2-4, is DAGVTQSPTHLIKTRGQQVTLRCSPISGHKSVSWYQQVLGQGPQFIFQYYEKEERGRGNFPDRFSARQFPNYSSELNVNALLLGDSALYLCASSSDTLAKNIQYFGAGTRLSVL.

V is TRBV6-1 and J is TRBJ2-5; 7 positions match TRBD1. The CDR3 is made up of 13 amino acids. V lost 5 bases to trimming and J lost 10 bases; unmatched junction nucleotides: 10. The germline V gene has CDR1 MNHNS and CDR2 SASEGT. The CDR3, as DNA: TGTGCCAGCAGTCTACAGGCCTCAGGGGGCCAGTACTTC. Its protein is CASSLQASGGQYF.

The rearrangement joins TRBV11-2 to TRBJ2-5, with D tentatively TRBD2 (5 bases). The germline CDR1 and CDR2 sequences are SGHAT and FQNNGV. CDR3 size: 13 residues. V gave up 3 bases and J gave up 5 bases, with 10 bases separating them. The CDR3 bases are TGTGCCAGCAGCTTTGCGGGCTTCGAGACCCAGTACTTC. Its translation is CASSFAGFETQYF.